This entry lists 5 T cell receptor beta chains sequenced from one sample in a study of blood T cell repertoires in COVID-19. The data were produced by immunoSEQ multiplex PCR, yet TCRdb's version contains in-frame clones alone and is incomplete. The sample holds fewer than 250,000 clones, about 88% seen once. Sequenced input: peripheral blood. Every receptor here comes from a middle-aged woman who had recovered from COVID-19.

Of note for this clone: At the DNA level, this CDR3 is encoded by other sequences in the same sample as well. The genes are TRBV28 and TRBJ2-7; D ambiguous. V lost 1 base to trimming and J lost 7 bases, with 5 bases between them. Germline V CDR1 and CDR2: MDHEN, SYDVKM. The length of the CDR3 is 11 residues. CDR3 loop: CASSLSGEQYF. For the CDR3, the DNA is TGTGCCAGCAGTTTATCCGGGGAGCAGTACTTC.

This rearrangement joins TRBV19 to TRBJ1-5, with 8 bases aligning to TRBD1. The germline V gene has CDR1 LNHDA and CDR2 SQIVND (reference sequence). The V and J ends lost 7 bases and 7 bases, in that order; junction bases with no gene match: 6. CDR3 length: 13 amino acids. Here the CDR3 reads CASTQGGGQPQHF. The CDR3 DNA reads as TGTGCCAGTACACAGGGGGGCGGGCAGCCCCAGCATTTT.

The chain combines TRBV18 with TRBJ1-5; possibly TRBD1 for D (5 bases). CDR3 length equals 16 residues. V was trimmed by 3 bases and J by 2 bases, leaving 14 bases between them. CDR1 and CDR2 (germline): KGHSH, LQKENI. As DNA, the CDR3 is TGTGCCAGCTCACCCCGGGAGGGGATGGGCAATCAGCCCCAGCATTTT. This translates into CASSPREGMGNQPQHF.

The V gene is TRBV6-2 or TRBV6-3, the J gene TRBJ1-5; D unresolved. CDR1 is MNHEY, CDR2 SVGEGT, per germline. Trimming left V 2 bases short and J 7 bases short, with 9 bases between. This CDR3 comprises 13 residues. The CDR3 is CASSYHGEQPQHF. The CDR3 nucleotides are TGTGCCAGCAGTTACCACGGGGAGCAGCCCCAGCATTTT.

The chain is built from TRBV19 and TRBJ2-7; 11 bases are shared with TRBD2. The CDR3 totals 15 residues. Germline V gene data show CDR1 as LNHDA and CDR2 as SQIVND (reference sequence). The V gene end was trimmed by 6 bases and the J gene end by 4 bases; junction bases not matched to a gene: 8. The CDR3 DNA follows: TGTGCCAGTAGCCTAACTAGCGGGAGAAGGTACGAGCAGTACTTC. Translated: CASSLTSGRRYEQYF.